The 13 T cell receptor beta chains listed next were all sequenced from one sample in a study of blood T cell repertoires in COVID-19. Data came from immunoSEQ multiplex PCR; TCRdb stores just in-frame clones and leaves some out. The top ten hold 1.2% to 1.5% of the sample, which has approximately 250,000 clones, 75% to 85% seen once. The sample taken for sequencing was peripheral blood. These receptors were obtained from a middle-aged woman who had recovered from COVID-19.

The chain employs TRBV4-3 and TRBJ1-1, with 10 bases matching TRBD1. The germline V gene encodes CDR1 LGHNA and CDR2 YSLEER. The CDR3 loop spans 17 amino acids. With 1 base clipped from V and 1 base from J, the junction kept 6 bases outside the gene matches. CDR3 sequence: CASSQVYGQGGNTEAFF. CDR3 coding DNA: TGCGCCAGCAGCCAAGTCTATGGACAGGGGGGGAACACTGAAGCTTTCTTT.

The rearrangement links TRBV7-6 to TRBJ2-6, with TRBD1 identical over 7 bases. V was clipped by 5 bases and J by 2 bases; unmatched bases: 6. The CDR3 length is 16 residues. The germline V gene encodes CDR1 SGHVS and CDR2 FNYEAQ. The CDR3 DNA sequence: TGTGCCAGCAGCCCGATAACAGGGGCTGGGGCCAACGTCCTGACTTTC. As protein: CASSPITGAGANVLTF.

The chain couples TRBV6-2 or TRBV6-3 to TRBJ1-2; 8 bases agree with TRBD1. CDR3 length: 15 amino acids. In germline, CDR1 is MNHEY, CDR2 SVGEGT. V lost 4 bases, J lost 1 base, and 5 bases stayed unmatched. In DNA, the CDR3 is TGTGCCAGCAGTTTGCAGGGGGCGCGTAACTATGGCTACACCTTC. Its protein is CASSLQGARNYGYTF.

The CDR3 region is CASSPNWDSFSPLHF. Here the CDR3 DNA reads TGTGCCAGCAGCCCAAATTGGGACTCCTTCTCACCCCTCCACTTT. The chain couples TRBV3-1 (or the pseudogene TRBV3-2) to TRBJ1-6, with D possibly being TRBD1 (5 bases). The CDR3 consists of 15 residues. Looked up from germline, CDR1 is LGHDT and CDR2 is YNNKEL (reference sequence). With 4 bases removed from V and 10 bases from J, the gap between germline ends came to 17 bases.

This rearrangement joins TRBV6-2 or TRBV6-3 to TRBJ2-7; D gene unclear. The CDR3 consists of 13 residues. Between the trimmed V and J ends, which lost 6 bases and 2 bases, there was a span of 11 bases. Germline CDR1 MNHEY, CDR2 SVGEGT. The CDR3 sequence: CASSRAGPYEQYF. In DNA, the CDR3 is TGTGCCAGCAGCAGAGCAGGTCCCTACGAGCAGTACTTC.

This chain joins TRBV11-3 and TRBJ2-5, with TRBD1 matching 7 bases. The CDR3 runs to 15 residues. CDR1 and CDR2 (germline): SGHNT, YENEEA. The junction had 8 bases not matched to a gene; V was cut back by 5 bases and J by 2 bases. The CDR3 DNA sequence: TGTGCCAGCAGCCGACAAGGGACAGAACAAGAGACCCAGTACTTC. It specifies CASSRQGTEQETQYF. The variable domain in full, completed from reference TRBV11-3 and TRBJ2-5, reads EAGVVQSPRYKIIEKKQPVAFWCNPISGHNTLYWYLQNLGQGPELLIRYENEEAVDDSQLPKDRFSAERLKGVDSTLKIQPAELGDSAVYLCASSRQGTEQETQYFGPGTRLLVL.

This rearrangement joins TRBV5-1 to TRBJ2-7, with 11 bases that match TRBD2. The V gene end was trimmed by 4 bases and the J gene end by 2 bases; junction bases not matched to a gene: 8. The CDR3 has 16 amino acids. Germline assignment: CDR1 SGHRS and CDR2 YFSETQ. The CDR3 sequence is CASSGQSSGGPYEQYF. CDR3 bases: TGCGCCAGCAGCGGGCAGTCTAGCGGGGGGCCCTACGAGCAGTACTTC.

This clone occurred a few times. A read error may account for a junction end that differs from germline. V gene TRBV28 combines with J gene TRBJ1-5; TRBD1 agrees at 7 bases. Germline-derived CDR1 and CDR2 are MDHEN and SYDVKM. The CDR3 covers 16 residues. CDR3 sequence (DNA): TGTGCCAGCAGTACGCTGGGACAGTTAAGCAGTCAGCCCCAGCATTTT. Its protein product is CASSTLGQLSSQPQHF.

The chain's CDR3 is CASSYRLGTGDTYEQYF. DNA for the CDR3: TGTGCCAGCAGTTACAGACTTGGGACAGGGGATACCTACGAGCAGTACTTC. This chain links TRBV6-2 or TRBV6-3 with TRBJ2-7, with 10 bases that match TRBD1. V trimming: 2 bases; J trimming: 2 bases; junction bases outside the gene matches: 9. CDR3 length: 17 amino acids. Per the germline V gene, CDR1 is MNHEY and CDR2 is SVGEGT.

This sequence joins TRBV9 and TRBJ2-5; 8 bases align to TRBD1. The germline CDR1 and CDR2 sequences are SGDLS and YYNGEE. This CDR3 contains 15 residues. The V gene end was trimmed by 2 bases and the J gene end by 4 bases; junction bases not matched to a gene: 7. CDR3 coding DNA: TGTGCCAGCAGCGTGTCAGGGGGCTTTAGAGAGACCCAGTACTTC. It specifies CASSVSGGFRETQYF.

The chain has TRBV2 and TRBJ1-4; D gene uncertain. The CDR3 spans 14 residues. The V gene lost 2 bases and the J gene lost 6 bases, with 10 bases spanning the gap. CDR1 and CDR2 (germline): SNHLY, FYNNEI. The CDR3 here is CASSEFRRHEKLFF. DNA of the CDR3: TGTGCCAGCAGTGAATTTAGGAGGCATGAAAAACTGTTTTTT.

The V and J genes are TRBV19 and TRBJ2-2; possibly TRBD1 for D (6 bases). From germline, CDR1 is LNHDA and CDR2 SQIVND (reference sequence). The CDR3 has 15 amino acids. Trimming took off 7 bases at V and 1 base at J, with 13 bases between the two ends. CDR3: CASTPGQLNTGELFF. In DNA form, the CDR3 reads TGTGCCAGTACGCCGGGACAACTGAACACCGGGGAGCTGTTTTTT.

The rearrangement links TRBV18 to TRBJ1-1, with 7 bases that match TRBD1. The CDR3 extends over 13 amino acids. The junction had 3 bases not matched to a gene; V was cut back by 5 bases and J by 3 bases. Germline V gene data show CDR1 as KGHSH and CDR2 as LQKENI. The CDR3 sequence is CASSAGTDTEAFF. CDR3 coding DNA: TGTGCCAGCTCAGCCGGGACAGACACTGAAGCTTTCTTT.